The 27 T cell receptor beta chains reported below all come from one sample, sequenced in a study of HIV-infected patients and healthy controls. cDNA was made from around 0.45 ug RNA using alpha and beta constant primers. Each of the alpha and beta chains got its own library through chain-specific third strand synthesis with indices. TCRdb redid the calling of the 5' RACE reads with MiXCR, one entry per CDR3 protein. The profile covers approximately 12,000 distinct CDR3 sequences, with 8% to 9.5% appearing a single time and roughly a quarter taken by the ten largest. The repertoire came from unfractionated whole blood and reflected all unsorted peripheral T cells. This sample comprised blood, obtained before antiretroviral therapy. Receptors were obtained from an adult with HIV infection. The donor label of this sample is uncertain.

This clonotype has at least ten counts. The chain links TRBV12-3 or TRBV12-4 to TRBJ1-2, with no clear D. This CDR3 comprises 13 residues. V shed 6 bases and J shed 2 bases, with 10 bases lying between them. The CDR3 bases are TGTGCCAGCAGGGTGGGAGAAAACTATGGCTACACCTTC. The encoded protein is CASRVGENYGYTF.

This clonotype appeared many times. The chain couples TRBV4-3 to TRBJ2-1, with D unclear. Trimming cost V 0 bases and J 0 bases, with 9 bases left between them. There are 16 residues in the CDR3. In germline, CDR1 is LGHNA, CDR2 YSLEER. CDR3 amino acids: CASSQDPRSSYNEQFF. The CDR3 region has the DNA TGCGCCAGCAGCCAAGATCCGAGGAGCTCCTACAATGAGCAGTTCTTC.

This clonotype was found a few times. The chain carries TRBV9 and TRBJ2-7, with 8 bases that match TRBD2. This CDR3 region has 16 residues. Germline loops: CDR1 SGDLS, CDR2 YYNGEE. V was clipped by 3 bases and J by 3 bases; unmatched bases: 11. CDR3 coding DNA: TGTGCCAGCAGCGCCAGTGGGGCGGGAGGTCACTACGAGCAGTACTTC. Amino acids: CASSASGAGGHYEQYF.

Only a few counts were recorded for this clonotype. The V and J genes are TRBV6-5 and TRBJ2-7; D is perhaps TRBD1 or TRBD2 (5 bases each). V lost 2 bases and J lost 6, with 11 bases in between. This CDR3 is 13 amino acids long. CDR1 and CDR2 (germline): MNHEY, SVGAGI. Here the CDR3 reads CASSYRWGSEQYF. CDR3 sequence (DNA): TGTGCCAGCAGTTACAGGTGGGGGAGCGAGCAGTACTTC.

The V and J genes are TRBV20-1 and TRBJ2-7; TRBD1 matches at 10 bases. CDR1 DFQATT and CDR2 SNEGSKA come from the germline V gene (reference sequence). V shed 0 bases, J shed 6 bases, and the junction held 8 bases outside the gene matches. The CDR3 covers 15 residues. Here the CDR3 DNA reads TGCAGTGCTAGAGATTCAGGACAGGGGGGGCGCGAGCAGTACTTC. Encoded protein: CSARDSGQGGREQYF.

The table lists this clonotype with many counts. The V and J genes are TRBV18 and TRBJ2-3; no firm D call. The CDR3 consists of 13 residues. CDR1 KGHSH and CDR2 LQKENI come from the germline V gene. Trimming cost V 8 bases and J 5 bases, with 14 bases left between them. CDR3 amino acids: CASRVDERDTQYF. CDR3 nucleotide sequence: TGTGCCAGCAGGGTTGATGAGAGAGATACGCAGTATTTT.

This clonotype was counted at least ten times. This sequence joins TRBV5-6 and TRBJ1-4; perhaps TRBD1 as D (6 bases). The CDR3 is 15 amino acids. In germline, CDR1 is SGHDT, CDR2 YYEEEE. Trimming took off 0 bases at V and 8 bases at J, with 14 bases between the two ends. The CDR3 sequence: CASSLATGMKEKLFF. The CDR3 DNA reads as TGTGCCAGCAGCTTGGCCACAGGGATGAAGGAAAAACTGTTTTTT.

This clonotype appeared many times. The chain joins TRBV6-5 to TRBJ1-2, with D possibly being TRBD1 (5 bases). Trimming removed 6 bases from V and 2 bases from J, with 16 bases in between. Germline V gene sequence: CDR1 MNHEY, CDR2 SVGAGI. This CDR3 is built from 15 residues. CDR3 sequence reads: CASSDRDVSNYGYTF. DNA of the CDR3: TGTGCCAGCAGCGACCGGGACGTATCGAACTATGGCTACACCTTC.

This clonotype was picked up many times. The CDR3 spells CASSFEGAGELFF. The CDR3 DNA reads as TGTGCCAGCAGCTTTGAAGGGGCCGGGGAGCTGTTTTTT. The V call is TRBV11-3, the J call TRBJ2-2; D is possibly TRBD1 (5 bases). The CDR3 has 13 amino acids. Trimming removed 3 bases at V and 6 bases at J, with 8 bases between. CDR1 is SGHNT and CDR2 is YENEEA in the germline V gene.

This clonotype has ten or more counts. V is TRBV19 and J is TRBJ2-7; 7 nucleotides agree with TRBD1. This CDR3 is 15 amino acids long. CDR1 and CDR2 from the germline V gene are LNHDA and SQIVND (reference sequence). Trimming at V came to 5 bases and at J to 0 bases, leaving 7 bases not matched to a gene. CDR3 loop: CASSLTGKSSYEQYF. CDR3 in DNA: TGTGCCAGTAGTTTGACAGGGAAGAGCTCCTACGAGCAGTACTTC.

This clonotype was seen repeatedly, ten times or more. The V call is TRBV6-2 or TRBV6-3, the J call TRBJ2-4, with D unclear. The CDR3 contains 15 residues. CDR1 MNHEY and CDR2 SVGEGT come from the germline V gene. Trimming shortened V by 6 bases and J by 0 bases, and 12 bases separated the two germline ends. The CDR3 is CASSGRYIAKNIQYF. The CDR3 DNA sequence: TGTGCCAGCAGCGGCCGCTATATAGCCAAAAACATTCAGTACTTC.

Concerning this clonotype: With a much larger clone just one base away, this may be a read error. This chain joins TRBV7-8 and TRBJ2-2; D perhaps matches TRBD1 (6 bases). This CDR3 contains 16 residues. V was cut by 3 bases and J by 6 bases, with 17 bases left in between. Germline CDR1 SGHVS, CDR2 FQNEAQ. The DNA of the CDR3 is TGTGCCAGCAGCTTGTACGCGGTACAGGGCGCCGGGGAGCTGTTTTTT. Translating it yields CASSLYAVQGAGELFF.

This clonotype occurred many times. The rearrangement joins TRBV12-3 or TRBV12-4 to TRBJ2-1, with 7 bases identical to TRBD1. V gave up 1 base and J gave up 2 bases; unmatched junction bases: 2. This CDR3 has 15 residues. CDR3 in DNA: TGTGCCAGCAGTTTAGTGCAGGGGGCCTACAATGAGCAGTTCTTC. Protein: CASSLVQGAYNEQFF.

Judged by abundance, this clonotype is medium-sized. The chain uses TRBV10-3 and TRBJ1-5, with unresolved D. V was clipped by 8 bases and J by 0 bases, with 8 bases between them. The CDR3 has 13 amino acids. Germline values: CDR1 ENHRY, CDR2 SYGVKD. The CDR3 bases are TGTGCCATCTCCGATGGTAGCAATCAGCCCCAGCATTTT. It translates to CAISDGSNQPQHF.

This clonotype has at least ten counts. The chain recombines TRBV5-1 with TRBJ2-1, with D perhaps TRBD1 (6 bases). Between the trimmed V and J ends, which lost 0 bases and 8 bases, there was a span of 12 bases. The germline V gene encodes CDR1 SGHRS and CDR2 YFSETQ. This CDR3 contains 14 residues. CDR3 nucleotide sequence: TGCGCCAGCAGCTTGGGACAGGCTGGCGATGAGCAGTTCTTC. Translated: CASSLGQAGDEQFF.

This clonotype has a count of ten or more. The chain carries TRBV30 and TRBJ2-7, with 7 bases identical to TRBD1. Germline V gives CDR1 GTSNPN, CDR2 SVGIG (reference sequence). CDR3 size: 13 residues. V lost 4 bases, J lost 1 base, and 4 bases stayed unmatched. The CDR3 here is CAWMGQRSYEQYF. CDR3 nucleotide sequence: TGTGCCTGGATGGGACAGCGTTCCTACGAGCAGTACTTC.

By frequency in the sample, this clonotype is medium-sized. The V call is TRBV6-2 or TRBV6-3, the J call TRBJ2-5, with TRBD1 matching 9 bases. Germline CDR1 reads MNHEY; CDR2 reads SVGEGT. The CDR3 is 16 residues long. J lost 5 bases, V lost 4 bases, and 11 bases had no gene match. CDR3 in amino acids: CASSSTLRDRVETQYF. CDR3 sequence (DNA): TGTGCCAGCAGTTCCACCCTCCGGGACAGGGTTGAGACCCAGTACTTC.

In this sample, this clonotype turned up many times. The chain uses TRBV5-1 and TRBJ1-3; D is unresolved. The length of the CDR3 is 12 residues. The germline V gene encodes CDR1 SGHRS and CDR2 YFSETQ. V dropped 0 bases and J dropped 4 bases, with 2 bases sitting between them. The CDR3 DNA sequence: TGCGCCAGCAGCTTGGAGGGAAACACCATATATTTT. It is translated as CASSLEGNTIYF.

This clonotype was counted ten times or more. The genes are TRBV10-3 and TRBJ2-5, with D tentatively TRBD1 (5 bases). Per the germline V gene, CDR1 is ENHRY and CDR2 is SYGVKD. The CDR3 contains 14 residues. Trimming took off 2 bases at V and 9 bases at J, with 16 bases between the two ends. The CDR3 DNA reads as TGTGCCATCAGTGAGGGGCAGGGAAGAATGGCCCAGTACTTC. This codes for CAISEGQGRMAQYF.

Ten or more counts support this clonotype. CDR3 sequence (DNA): TGTGCCTGGAGTGTACGAAGGGGAGATACGCAGTATTTT. It encodes CAWSVRRGDTQYF. The chain joins TRBV30 to TRBJ2-3; TRBD1 is a possible D gene (5 bases). V dropped 0 bases and J dropped 5 bases, with 9 bases sitting between them. The CDR3 extends over 13 amino acids. Germline CDR1 GTSNPN, CDR2 SVGIG (reference sequence).

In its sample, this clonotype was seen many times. The CDR3 DNA follows: TGTGCCAGCAATGACAGGGGTGATCAGCCCCAGCATTTT. This gives the protein CASNDRGDQPQHF. J is TRBJ1-5 and V is TRBV6-2 or TRBV6-3; 8 nucleotides line up with TRBD1. Germline CDR1 is MNHEY and CDR2 is SVGEGT. V lost 7 bases, J lost 5 bases, and 4 bases stayed unmatched. This CDR3 spans 13 amino acids.

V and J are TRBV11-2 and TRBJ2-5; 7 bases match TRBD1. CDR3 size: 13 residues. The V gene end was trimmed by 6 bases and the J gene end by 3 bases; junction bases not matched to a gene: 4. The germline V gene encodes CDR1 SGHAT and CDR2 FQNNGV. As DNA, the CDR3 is TGTGCCAGCAGTAAGGGGACAGAAGAGACCCAGTACTTC. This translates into CASSKGTEETQYF.

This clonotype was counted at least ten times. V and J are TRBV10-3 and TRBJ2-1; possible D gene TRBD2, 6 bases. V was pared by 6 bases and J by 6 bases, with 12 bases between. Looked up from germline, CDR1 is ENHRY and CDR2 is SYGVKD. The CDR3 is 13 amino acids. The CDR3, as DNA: TGTGCCATCAGAGACGGGGGTGGCAATGAGCAGTTCTTC. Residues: CAIRDGGGNEQFF.

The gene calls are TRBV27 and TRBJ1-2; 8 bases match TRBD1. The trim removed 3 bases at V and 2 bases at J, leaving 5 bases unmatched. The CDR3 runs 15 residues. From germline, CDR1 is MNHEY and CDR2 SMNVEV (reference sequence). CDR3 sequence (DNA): TGTGCCAGCAGTTTTTCAGGGACAGGCAACTATGGCTACACCTTC. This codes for CASSFSGTGNYGYTF.

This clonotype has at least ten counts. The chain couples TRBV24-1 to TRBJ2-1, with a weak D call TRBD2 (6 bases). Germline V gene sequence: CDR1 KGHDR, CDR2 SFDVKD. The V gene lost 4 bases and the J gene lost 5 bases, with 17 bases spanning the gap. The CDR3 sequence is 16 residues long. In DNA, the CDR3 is TGTGCCACCAGTGACCGGGACTCCAACCCCCACAATGAGCAGTTCTTC. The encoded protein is CATSDRDSNPHNEQFF.

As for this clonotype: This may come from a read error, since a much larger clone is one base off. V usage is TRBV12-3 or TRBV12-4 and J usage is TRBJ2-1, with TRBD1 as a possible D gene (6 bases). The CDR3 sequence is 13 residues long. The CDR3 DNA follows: TGTGACAGCAGTTTAATGGCTGGGACAGAGCAGTTCTTC. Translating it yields CDSSLMAGTEQFF.

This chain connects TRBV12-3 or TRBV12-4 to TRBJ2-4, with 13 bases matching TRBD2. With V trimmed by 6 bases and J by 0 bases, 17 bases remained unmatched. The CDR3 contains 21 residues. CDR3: CASSHLRHGTSGDLAKNIQYF. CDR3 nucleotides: TGTGCCAGCAGCCACCTCCGCCATGGGACTAGCGGGGACTTAGCCAAAAACATTCAGTACTTC.